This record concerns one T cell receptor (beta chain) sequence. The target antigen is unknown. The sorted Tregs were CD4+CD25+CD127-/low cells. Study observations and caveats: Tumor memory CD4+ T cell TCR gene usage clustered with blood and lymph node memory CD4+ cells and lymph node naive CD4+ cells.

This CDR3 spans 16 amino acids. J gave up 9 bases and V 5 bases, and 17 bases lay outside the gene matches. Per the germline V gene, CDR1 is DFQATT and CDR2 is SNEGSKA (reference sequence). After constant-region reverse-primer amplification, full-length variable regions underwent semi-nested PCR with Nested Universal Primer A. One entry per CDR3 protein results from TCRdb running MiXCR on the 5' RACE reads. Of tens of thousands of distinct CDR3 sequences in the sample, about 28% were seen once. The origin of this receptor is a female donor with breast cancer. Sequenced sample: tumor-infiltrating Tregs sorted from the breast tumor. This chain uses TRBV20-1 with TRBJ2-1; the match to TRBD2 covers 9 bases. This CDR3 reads CSAPRPGTSRGREQFF. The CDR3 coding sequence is TGCAGTGCTCCCCGTCCCGGGACTAGCCGTGGTCGTGAGCAGTTCTTC.